This T cell receptor (beta chain) appears in the sequencing data of a study of control samples from healthy donors and cancer patients. TCRdb's copy holds only in-frame clones and misses some; the assay was immunoSEQ multiplex PCR. The sample has under 40,000 clones, 65% to 85% seen once; the top ten hold under 25%. The V end lost 8 bases, the J end lost 0 bases, and 14 bases lay between the germline ends. From germline, CDR1 is MNHEY and CDR2 SMNVEV (reference sequence). The CDR3 is 14 residues long. J is TRBJ2-7 and V is TRBV27; perhaps TRBD1 as D (6 bases). What was sequenced was PBMCs. The origin of this receptor is a woman aged 55-75 years with lung cancer. Written as DNA, the CDR3 is TGTGCCAGCGGATTACAGGGTGGCTCCTACGAGCAGTACTTC. Protein sequence: CASGLQGGSYEQYF.